These T cell receptor beta chains were read from a single sample in a study of blood T cell repertoires in COVID-19. Clones were read by immunoSEQ multiplex PCR, and TCRdb kept only the in-frame ones, dropping some. The table lists 150,000 to 200,000 clones, 86% of them singletons. The sample taken for sequencing was peripheral blood. The receptors derive from a man in his 60s with acute or convalescent COVID-19. Each CDR3 is given with its conserved first and last residue. Each record gives: clone size, J gene, V gene, D gene, CDR3 DNA, CDR3 protein. A D gene is named only where the DNA matches it firmly. Clone size, where shown, is once, few, many, or a class for clones that have expanded.

. TRBJ1-1 TRBV29-1 . TGCAGCGTTAATCGAGGGGGGGTGGACACTGAAGCTTTCTTT CSVNRGGVDTEAFF
. TRBJ2-7 TRBV7-9 . TGTGCCAGCAGCCCGGGACTCCGGAGCTCCTACGAGCAGTACTTC CASSPGLRSSYEQYF
. TRBJ1-5 TRBV19 . TGTGCCAGTAGTATTTGGGACACCAATCAGCCCCAGCATTTT CASSIWDTNQPQHF
once TRBJ2-7 TRBV4-1 TRBD2 TGCGCCAGCAGCCGACGCGGGAGTCCCCACGAGCAGTACTTC CASSRRGSPHEQYF
. TRBJ2-1 TRBV19 TRBD2 TGTGCCAGTAGTATACTAGCGGGAGGGCCTGAGCAGTTCTTC CASSILAGGPEQFF
. TRBJ2-3 TRBV5-5 . TGTGCCAGCAGCTTGAACCCAGGGGCCTCCACAGATACGCAGTATTTT CASSLNPGASTDTQYF
once TRBJ2-3 TRBV19 TRBD2 TGTGCCAGTAGTATAGCCCCTAGCGGGGCTAGCACAGATACGCAGTATTTT CASSIAPSGASTDTQYF
. TRBJ2-3 TRBV7-9 TRBD2 TGTGCCAGCAGTTGGGAAGCGGGAGGGCGGGGAGATACGCAGTATTTT CASSWEAGGRGDTQYF
. TRBJ2-5 TRBV19 . TGTGCCAGTAGTATAGATGGGGAGGAGACCCAGTACTTC CASSIDGEETQYF
. TRBJ2-7 TRBV27 TRBD1 TGTGCCAGCAGTTCGGACAGGGTGGGCAACTACGAGCAGTACTTC CASSSDRVGNYEQYF
. TRBJ2-3 TRBV4-2 TRBD2 TGTGCCAGCAGCCAAGTGGAACTCGGACGGGGGGGTGCAGATACGCAGTATTTT CASSQVELGRGGADTQYF
. TRBJ1-3 TRBV2 TRBD1 TGTGCCAGCGTTCCGGACAGGGCCAGGAACACCATATATTTT CASVPDRARNTIYF
. TRBJ1-6 TRBV3-1/TRBV3-2 . TGTGCCAGCAGCTCCCGGGAGGCTCATCACTTT CASSSREAHHF
. TRBJ2-3 TRBV29-1 . TGCAGCGTTCTTGGCAGGGGCACAGATACGCAGTATTTT CSVLGRGTDTQYF
. TRBJ1-1 TRBV6-5 . TGTGCCAGCAGTTACTCGCGGGAGGGGAACACTGAAGCTTTCTTT CASSYSREGNTEAFF
. TRBJ1-5 TRBV10-3 . TGTGCCATCAGTGAGTCACAAACAGGGTTGGGGATAGCAAATCAGCCCCAGCATTTT CAISESQTGLGIANQPQHF
. TRBJ2-1 TRBV18 . TGTGCCAGCTCACCACCCTCGGGGGATGAGCAGTTCTTC CASSPPSGDEQFF
few TRBJ2-2 TRBV28 . TGTGCCAGCAGTACCGCTTCGGCGGCGAACACCGGGGAGCTGTTTTTT CASSTASAANTGELFF
once TRBJ2-1 TRBV29-1 TRBD1 TGCAGCGGGGACAGGTACAATGAGCAGTTCTTC CSGDRYNEQFF
few TRBJ2-7 TRBV27 TRBD1 TGTGCCAGCAGTCGATACAAGACAGGGCCCTACGAGCAGTACTTC CASSRYKTGPYEQYF
. TRBJ2-4 TRBV7-9 TRBD1 TGTGCCAGCAGCCACACGGACAGGGGAAACATTCAGTACTTC CASSHTDRGNIQYF
once TRBJ1-1 TRBV5-4 . TGTGCCAGCAGCTTCAACGGGAACACTGAAGCTTTCTTT CASSFNGNTEAFF
once TRBJ1-1 TRBV5-1 . TGCGCCAGCAGCTTGAGGGGGAACACTGAAGCTTTCTTT CASSLRGNTEAFF
. TRBJ2-3 TRBV9 TRBD2 TGTGCCAGCAGCGTAGGATTAGCGGGTGGCTCTTACACAGATACGCAGTATTTT CASSVGLAGGSYTDTQYF
. TRBJ1-2 TRBV6-1 . TGTGCCAGCAGTGAAAGGGGTTTTAAGGGCTATGGCTACACCTTC CASSERGFKGYGYTF
. TRBJ1-1 TRBV6-1 . TGTGCCAGCAGTGAAGGATTAAACAAAGCTTTCTTT CASSEGLNKAFF
. TRBJ1-1 TRBV7-2 . TGTGCCAGCAGGTATCTAGGCACTGAAGCTTTCTTT CASRYLGTEAFF
. TRBJ2-1 TRBV11-3 TRBD2 TGTGCCAGCAGCCCCGGGACTAGCTCGGGTGAGCAGTTCTTC CASSPGTSSGEQFF
once TRBJ1-2 TRBV2 TRBD1 TGTGCCAGCAGTGAAGGGACAGGGGGAGGCTACACCTTC CASSEGTGGGYTF
. TRBJ2-1 TRBV14 TRBD2 TGTGCCAGCAGTCGGACTAGCGGGAGCCGTTACGTCAATGAGCAGTTCTTC CASSRTSGSRYVNEQFF
. TRBJ2-5 TRBV19 . TGTGCCAGTAGTATATGGGCCAGGGGTCAAGAGACCCAGTACTTC CASSIWARGQETQYF
. TRBJ2-5 TRBV2 TRBD2 TGTGCCAGCAGCGACGGACTAGCGGGAGGGCCGCTTCTCGAGACCCAGTACTTC CASSDGLAGGPLLETQYF
. TRBJ2-3 TRBV19 . TGTGCCAGTACCGAGAATAGTCCAGGGAATTCAGATACGCAGTATTTT CASTENSPGNSDTQYF
once TRBJ2-2 TRBV29-1 . TGCAGCGTCGGACAGAACACCGGGGAGCTGTTTTTT CSVGQNTGELFF
. TRBJ1-4 TRBV5-1 . TGCGCCAGCAGCTTGGGATGGGGGGACGAAAAACTGTTTTTT CASSLGWGDEKLFF
. TRBJ1-5 TRBV19 . TGTGCCAGTAGTATACGTAGATTCAATCAGCCCCAGCATTTT CASSIRRFNQPQHF
. TRBJ2-1 TRBV9 . TGTGCCAGCAGCGTCGGACCGGGGGTCAATGAGCAGTTCTTC CASSVGPGVNEQFF
. TRBJ2-5 TRBV28 . TGTGCCAGCAGCCGGGGAGATCAAGAGACCCAGTACTTC CASSRGDQETQYF
few TRBJ2-2 TRBV5-6 . TGTGCCAGCAGCTTCCTCCGGACTGCGAACACCGGGGAGCTGTTTTTT CASSFLRTANTGELFF
. TRBJ1-1 TRBV10-1 . TGCGCCAGCACCGGGGAATTTGGCACTGAAGCTTTCTTT CASTGEFGTEAFF
. TRBJ2-7 TRBV5-1 . TGCGCCAGTTCCCAGATTGGGGGCGGTGAGCAGTACTTC CASSQIGGGEQYF
. TRBJ2-7 TRBV5-5 TRBD1 TGTGCCAGCAGCTTCAGGGGGCGAGGGAGCTCCTACGAGCAGTACTTC CASSFRGRGSSYEQYF
. TRBJ1-5 TRBV5-1 . TGCGCCAGCAGCTTGGTGGCAGGCAATCAGCCCCAGCATTTT CASSLVAGNQPQHF
. TRBJ1-5 TRBV7-9 . TGTGCCAGCAGCTTACCGGATCAGCCCCAGCATTTT CASSLPDQPQHF
. TRBJ2-5 TRBV11-3 TRBD2 TGTGCCAGCAGCTTAACTAGCGGGTCAGAGACCCAGTACTTC CASSLTSGSETQYF
. TRBJ2-1 TRBV24-1 . TGTGCCACCAGTGATTCGGTAGCGACATCCTACAATGAGCAGTTCTTC CATSDSVATSYNEQFF